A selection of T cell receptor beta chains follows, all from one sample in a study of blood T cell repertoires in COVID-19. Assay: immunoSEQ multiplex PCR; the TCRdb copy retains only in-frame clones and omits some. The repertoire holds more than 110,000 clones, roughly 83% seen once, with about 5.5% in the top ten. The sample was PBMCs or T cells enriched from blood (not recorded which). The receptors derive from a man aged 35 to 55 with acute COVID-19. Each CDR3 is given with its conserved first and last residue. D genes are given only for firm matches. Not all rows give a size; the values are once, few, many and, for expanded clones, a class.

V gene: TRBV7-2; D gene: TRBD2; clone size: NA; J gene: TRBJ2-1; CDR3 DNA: TGTGCCAGCAGCTTAACCCCAGCGGGGGGGCCCTACAATGAGCAGTTCTTC; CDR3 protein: CASSLTPAGGPYNEQFF
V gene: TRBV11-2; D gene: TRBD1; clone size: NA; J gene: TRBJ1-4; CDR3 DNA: TGTGCCAGCAGCCTAGTGGGGACAGAGAAAAATGAAAAACTGTTTTTT; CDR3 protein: CASSLVGTEKNEKLFF
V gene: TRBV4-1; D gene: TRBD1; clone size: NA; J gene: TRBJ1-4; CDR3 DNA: TGCGCCAGCAGCCCGTACAGGGGGCGCTTCCAAAAACTGTTTTTT; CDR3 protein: CASSPYRGRFQKLFF
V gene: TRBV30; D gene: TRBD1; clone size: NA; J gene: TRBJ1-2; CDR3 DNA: TGTGCCTGGACTACCGACAGGGCTCGCGGCTACACCTTC; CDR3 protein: CAWTTDRARGYTF
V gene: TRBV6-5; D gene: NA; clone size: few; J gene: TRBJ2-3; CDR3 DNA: TGTGCCAGCAACCCCCAACAGGGTACGCAGTATTTT; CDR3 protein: CASNPQQGTQYF
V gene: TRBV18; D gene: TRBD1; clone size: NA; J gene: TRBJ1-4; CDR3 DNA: TGTGCCAGCTCACCGCGACAGGGGGGAACTAATGAAAAACTGTTTTTT; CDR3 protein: CASSPRQGGTNEKLFF
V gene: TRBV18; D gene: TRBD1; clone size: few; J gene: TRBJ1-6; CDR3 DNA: TGTGCCAGCTCACCAAGACAGGGAAATAATTCACCCCTCCACTTT; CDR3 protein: CASSPRQGNNSPLHF
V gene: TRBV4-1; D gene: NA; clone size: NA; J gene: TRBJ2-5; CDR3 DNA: TGCGCCAGCAGCCGAGGGGGACGAGAGACCCAGTACTTC; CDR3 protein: CASSRGGRETQYF
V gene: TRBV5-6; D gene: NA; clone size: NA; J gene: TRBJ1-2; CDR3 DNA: TGTGCCAGCAGCTTGGGGATCAGGGCCTCCTCCTATGGCTACACCTTC; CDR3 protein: CASSLGIRASSYGYTF
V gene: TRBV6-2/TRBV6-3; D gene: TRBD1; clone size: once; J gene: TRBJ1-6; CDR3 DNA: TGTGCCAGCAGCCGACCGCCGGGACAGAACAATTCACCCCTCCACTTT; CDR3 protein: CASSRPPGQNNSPLHF
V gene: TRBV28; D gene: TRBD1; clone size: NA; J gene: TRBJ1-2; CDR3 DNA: TGTGCCAGCAAGGGGACAGGGGCAGAAGGGGACTATGGCTACACCTTC; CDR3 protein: CASKGTGAEGDYGYTF
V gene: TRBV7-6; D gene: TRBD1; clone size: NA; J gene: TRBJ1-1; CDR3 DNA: TGTGCCAGCAGCCCCCGACAGGGACCAAAAACTGAAGCTTTCTTT; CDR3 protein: CASSPRQGPKTEAFF
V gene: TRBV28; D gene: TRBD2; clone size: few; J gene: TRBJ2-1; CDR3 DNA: TGTGCCAGCAGTTTATTGGGACTATCAACCTACAATGAGCAGTTCTTC; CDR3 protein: CASSLLGLSTYNEQFF
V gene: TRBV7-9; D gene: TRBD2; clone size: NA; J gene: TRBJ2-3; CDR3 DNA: TGTGCCAGCAGCCTTACGGGAGGGCCGCCAGATACGCAGTATTTT; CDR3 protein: CASSLTGGPPDTQYF
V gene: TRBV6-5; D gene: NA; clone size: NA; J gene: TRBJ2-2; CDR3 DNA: TGTGCTACGGGCAGGGCCACCGGGGAGCTGTTTTTT; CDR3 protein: CATGRATGELFF
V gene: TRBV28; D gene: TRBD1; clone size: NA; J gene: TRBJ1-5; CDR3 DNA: TGTGCCAGCAAACCCGGACAGGACTTTAAGCCCCAGCATTTT; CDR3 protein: CASKPGQDFKPQHF
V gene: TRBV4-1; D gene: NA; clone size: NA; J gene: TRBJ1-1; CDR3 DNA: TGCGCCAGCAGCCTAGGCGGCCAGGGTGATAAAGCTTTCTTT; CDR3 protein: CASSLGGQGDKAFF
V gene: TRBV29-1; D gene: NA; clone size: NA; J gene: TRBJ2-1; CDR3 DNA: TGCAGCGTTGAAGAAGGAGTCTATGAGCAGTTCTTC; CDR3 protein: CSVEEGVYEQFF
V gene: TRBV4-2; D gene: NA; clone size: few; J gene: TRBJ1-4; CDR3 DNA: TGTGCCAGCAGCCAAGAATTCATGACGGAGGAAAAACTGTTTTTT; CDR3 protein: CASSQEFMTEEKLFF
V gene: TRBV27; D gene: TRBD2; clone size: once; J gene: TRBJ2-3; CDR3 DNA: TGTGCCAGCAGTTTAATCCAAGCGGGGGGGCAAGATACGCAGTATTTT; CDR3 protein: CASSLIQAGGQDTQYF
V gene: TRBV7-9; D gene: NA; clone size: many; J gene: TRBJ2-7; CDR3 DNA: TGTGCCAGCAGTCTCGACAGAGCCTACGAGCAGTACTTC; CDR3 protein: CASSLDRAYEQYF
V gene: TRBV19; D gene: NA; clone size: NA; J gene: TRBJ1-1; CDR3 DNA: TGTGCCAGCGTACCAAGGGGTGTGAACACTGAAGCTTTCTTT; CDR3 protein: CASVPRGVNTEAFF
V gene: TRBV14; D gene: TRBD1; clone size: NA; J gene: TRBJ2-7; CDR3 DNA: TGTGCCAGCAGCCGGAGGACAGGACAGTCCTACGAGCAGTACTTC; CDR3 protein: CASSRRTGQSYEQYF
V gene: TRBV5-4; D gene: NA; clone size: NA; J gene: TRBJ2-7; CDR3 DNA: TGTGCCAGCAGCTTACTCGGGACCCGTCGCGGGGAGGAGCAGTACTTC; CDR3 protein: CASSLLGTRRGEEQYF
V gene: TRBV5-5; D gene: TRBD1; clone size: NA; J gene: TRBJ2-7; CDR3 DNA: TGTGCCAGCAGCTTGGTAGGGACAGGGGACGAGCAGTACTTC; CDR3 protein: CASSLVGTGDEQYF
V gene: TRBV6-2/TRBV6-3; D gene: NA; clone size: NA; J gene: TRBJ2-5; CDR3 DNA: TGTGCCAGCAGTTACCCGGTAGACACCCTGGAAGAGACCCAGTACTTC; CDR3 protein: CASSYPVDTLEETQYF
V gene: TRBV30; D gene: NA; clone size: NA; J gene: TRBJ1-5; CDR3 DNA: TGTGCCTGGAGTGCTTATAGCAATCAGCCCCAGCATTTT; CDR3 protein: CAWSAYSNQPQHF
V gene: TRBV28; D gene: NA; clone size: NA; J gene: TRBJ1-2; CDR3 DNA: TGTGCCACCACCTCAGGGGCTAACTATGGCTACACCTTC; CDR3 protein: CATTSGANYGYTF
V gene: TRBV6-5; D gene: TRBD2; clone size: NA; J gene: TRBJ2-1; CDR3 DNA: TGTGCCAGCAGCTCGGCGAGCGGGATCCTCAATGAGCAGTTCTTC; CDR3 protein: CASSSASGILNEQFF
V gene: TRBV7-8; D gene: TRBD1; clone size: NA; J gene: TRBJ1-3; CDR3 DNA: TGTGCCAGCAGCGTCGGGGGACAGGGGTACTCTGGAAACACCATATATTTT; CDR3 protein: CASSVGGQGYSGNTIYF
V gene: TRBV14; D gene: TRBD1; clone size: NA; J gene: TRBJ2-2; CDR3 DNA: TGTGCCAGCAGTAAATCCGGGACAGGGGTGCTCACCGGGGAGCTGTTTTTT; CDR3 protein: CASSKSGTGVLTGELFF
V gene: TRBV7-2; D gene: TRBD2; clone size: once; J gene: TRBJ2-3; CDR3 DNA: TGTGCCAGCAGCACCAGGGCAAGGCGGGCTAGCGGGAGGAGAGATACGCAGTATTTT; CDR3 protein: CASSTRARRASGRRDTQYF
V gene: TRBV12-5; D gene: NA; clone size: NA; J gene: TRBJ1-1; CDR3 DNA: TGTGCTAGTGGTCTATCTCGGAGCGCTGAAGCTTTCTTT; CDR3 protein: CASGLSRSAEAFF
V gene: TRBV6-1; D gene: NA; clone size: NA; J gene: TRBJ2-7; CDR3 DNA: TGTGCCAGCAGTGAACAGATTTCGGGAGAGCAGTACTTC; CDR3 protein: CASSEQISGEQYF
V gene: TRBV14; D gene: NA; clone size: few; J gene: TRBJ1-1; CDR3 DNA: TGTGCCAGCAGCCAAGTGATGGCGGCCACTGAAGCTTTCTTT; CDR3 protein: CASSQVMAATEAFF
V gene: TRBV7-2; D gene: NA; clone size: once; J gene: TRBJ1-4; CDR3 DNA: TGTGCCAGCAGCTTAGCGGGAGATAATGAAAAACTGTTTTTT; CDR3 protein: CASSLAGDNEKLFF
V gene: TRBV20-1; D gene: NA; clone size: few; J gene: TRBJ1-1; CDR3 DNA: TGCAGTGCTAGTAGGGCAGGGTCTATGAACACTGAAGCTTTCTTT; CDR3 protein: CSASRAGSMNTEAFF
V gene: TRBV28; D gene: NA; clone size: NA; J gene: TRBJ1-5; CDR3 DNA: TGTGCCAGCAGTTTTGAGGGTCATCGGGATCAGCCCCAGCATTTT; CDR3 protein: CASSFEGHRDQPQHF
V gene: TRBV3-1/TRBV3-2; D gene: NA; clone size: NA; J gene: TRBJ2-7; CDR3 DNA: TGTGCCAGCAGCCCACGGTGGGCCGGCGAGCAGTACTTC; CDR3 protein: CASSPRWAGEQYF